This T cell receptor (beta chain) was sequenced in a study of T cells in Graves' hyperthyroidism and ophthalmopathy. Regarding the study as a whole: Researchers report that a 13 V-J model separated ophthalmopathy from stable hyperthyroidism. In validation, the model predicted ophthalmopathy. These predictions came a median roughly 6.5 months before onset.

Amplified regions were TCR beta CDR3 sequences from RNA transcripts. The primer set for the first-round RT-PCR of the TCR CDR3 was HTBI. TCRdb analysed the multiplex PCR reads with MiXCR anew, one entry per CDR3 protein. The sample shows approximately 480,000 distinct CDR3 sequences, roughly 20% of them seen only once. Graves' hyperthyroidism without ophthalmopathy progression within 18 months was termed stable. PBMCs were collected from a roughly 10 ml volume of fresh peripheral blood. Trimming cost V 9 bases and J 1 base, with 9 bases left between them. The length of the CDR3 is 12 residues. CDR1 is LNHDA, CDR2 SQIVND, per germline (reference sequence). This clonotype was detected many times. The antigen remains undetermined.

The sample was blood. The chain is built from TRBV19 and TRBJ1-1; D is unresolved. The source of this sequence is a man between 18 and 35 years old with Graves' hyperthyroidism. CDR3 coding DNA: TGTGCCAGCCACTTAGGGAACACTGAAGCTTTCTTT. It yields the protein CASHLGNTEAFF.